Listed here are 18 T cell receptor beta chains from one sample, sequenced in a study of T cell repertoires in cytomegalovirus infection. For these TCRs, the target antigens are not known. MiXCR, applied by TCRdb to the reads, yields one record per CDR3 protein. The sample shows hundreds of thousands of distinct CDR3 sequences, about 29% of them seen only once. The sequences come from cultured PBMCs, collected from culture after CMV antigen stimulation. These receptors were obtained from a human donor in good health (CMV status not recorded). Some clones in this sample may be carry-over from other donors' samples.

The chain combines TRBV7-8 with TRBJ2-2; the D is unclear. Germline V gene data show CDR1 as SGHVS and CDR2 as FQNEAQ. The V end was cut by 1 base, the J end by 1 base, with 13 bases between. The CDR3 length is 17 residues. The CDR3 spells CASSLVAGVMNTGELFF. CDR3 DNA sequence: TGTGCCAGCAGCTTAGTTGCTGGAGTTATGAACACCGGGGAGCTGTTTTTT.

This clonotype was seen many times. The chain links TRBV7-8 to TRBJ2-1; 8 positions agree with TRBD2. This CDR3 has 18 amino acids. Germline-derived CDR1 and CDR2 are SGHVS and FQNEAQ. The trim removed 5 bases at V and 7 bases at J, leaving 19 bases unmatched. In DNA, the CDR3 is TGTGCCAGCAGCCCCCCACGGTTGTGGGCTAGCGGGCAGAATGAGCAGTTCTTC. This sequence encodes CASSPPRLWASGQNEQFF.

This rearrangement joins TRBV7-9 to TRBJ1-2; D is undetermined. Trimming removed 0 bases from V and 8 bases from J, with 10 bases in between. The CDR3 consists of 13 residues. CDR1 is SEHNR and CDR2 is FQNEAQ in the germline V gene (reference sequence). CDR3 bases: TGTGCCAGCAGCTTAGCGGAGGGAAGGGGCTACACCTTC. Translating it yields CASSLAEGRGYTF.

This clonotype was counted a few times. This chain links TRBV6-1 with TRBJ2-7, with 9 bases matching TRBD1. Losses at the gene ends were 5 bases for V and 4 bases for J; bases not matched to a gene: 12. CDR1 is MNHNS and CDR2 is SASEGT in the germline V gene. The CDR3 is 16 amino acids. The CDR3 protein is CASSHKSGTGSYEQYF. CDR3 coding DNA: TGTGCCAGCAGTCATAAATCCGGGACAGGGTCATACGAGCAGTACTTC.

This clonotype was seen ten or more times. The CDR3: CASSLGSSPLDDGYTF. In DNA form, the CDR3 reads TGTGCCAGCAGCTTAGGAAGCAGCCCCCTCGACGATGGCTACACCTTC. The chain employs TRBV7-2 and TRBJ1-2, with D unresolved. The CDR3 is 16 residues long. Germline lookup yields CDR1 SGHTA and CDR2 FQGNSA. V was trimmed by 1 base and J by 6 bases, leaving 18 bases between them.

In its sample, this clonotype was seen a few times. The chain uses TRBV7-9 and TRBJ1-6, with no clear D. The germline V gene encodes CDR1 SEHNR and CDR2 FQNEAQ (reference sequence). The CDR3 extends over 15 amino acids. V was pared by 4 bases and J by 7 bases, with 14 bases between. CDR3 sequence reads: CASSSSSGGNSPLHF. The CDR3 coding sequence is TGTGCCAGCAGCTCGTCCTCGGGAGGAAATTCACCCCTCCACTTT. Full variable domain (rest looked up from reference TRBV7-9 and TRBJ1-6): DTGVSQNPRHKITKRGQNVTFRCDPISEHNRLYWYRQTLGQGPEFLTYFQNEAQLEKSRLLSDRFSAERPKGSFSTLEIQRTEQGDSAMYLCASSSSSGGNSPLHFGNGTRLTVT.

The chain couples TRBV12-3 or TRBV12-4 to TRBJ2-7; 9 nucleotides match TRBD1. Trimming removed 8 bases from V and 4 bases from J; junction bases left unmatched: 6. The CDR3 runs to 13 residues. The CDR3 DNA is TGTGCCAGCCGGACAGGGGCGAAATACGAGCAGTACTTC. Translation: CASRTGAKYEQYF.

There are a few counts of this clonotype. This chain links TRBV7-8 with TRBJ2-4; 10 positions match TRBD1. CDR3 length equals 18 residues. The germline V gene encodes CDR1 SGHVS and CDR2 FQNEAQ. J lost 2 bases, V lost 5 bases, and 12 bases had no gene match. CDR3 amino acids: CASSPPGTGVGTKNIQYF. In nucleotides, the CDR3 is TGTGCCAGCAGCCCCCCCGGGACAGGGGTTGGAACCAAAAACATTCAGTACTTC.

The chain links TRBV4-1 to TRBJ1-6; tentative D call: TRBD1 (5 bases). Trimming left V 3 bases short and J 6 bases short, with 15 bases between. Per the germline V gene, CDR1 is MGHRA and CDR2 is YSYEKL. The CDR3 has 16 amino acids. The DNA of the CDR3 is TGCGCCAGCAGCCAGGAGGGACGACTGCCTAATTCACCCCTCCACTTT. This translates into CASSQEGRLPNSPLHF.

This clonotype was counted a few times. Here the CDR3 DNA reads TGTGCCAGCAGTTCCCGACAGACCCGAAGGGAAAAACTGTTTTTT. It specifies CASSSRQTRREKLFF. V usage is TRBV27 and J usage is TRBJ1-4; a possible D gene is TRBD1 (5 bases). Between the trimmed V and J ends, which lost 4 bases and 8 bases, there was a span of 17 bases. Germline V gene lookup returns CDR1 MNHEY and CDR2 SMNVEV (reference sequence). The CDR3 is 15 residues long.

V and J are TRBV4-1 and TRBJ1-1; the D gene is possibly TRBD1 (5 bases). Trimming cost V 4 bases and J 1 base, with 10 bases left between them. The CDR3 consists of 14 residues. Germline CDR1 is MGHRA and CDR2 is YSYEKL. This CDR3 is CASSPIGENTEAFF. CDR3 coding DNA: TGCGCCAGCAGCCCCATAGGGGAGAACACTGAAGCTTTCTTT.

This clonotype was counted ten times or more. This chain connects TRBV20-1 to TRBJ2-5, with D unresolved. There are 12 residues in the CDR3. Trimming took off 5 bases at V and 1 base at J, with 8 bases between the two ends. The germline V gene has CDR1 DFQATT and CDR2 SNEGSKA (reference sequence). The CDR3 DNA is TGCAGTGCTTGGGCCTCCCAAGAGACCCAGTACTTC. This encodes CSAWASQETQYF.

The chain uses TRBV18 and TRBJ2-7; 7 nucleotides line up with TRBD1. CDR3 size: 19 residues. The V segment lost 4 bases and the J segment 5 bases; nucleotides outside the gene matches: 23. Germline V gene sequence: CDR1 KGHSH, CDR2 LQKENI. The CDR3 loop reads CASSLSRTSWDSPTDEQYF. The CDR3 region has the DNA TGTGCCAGCTCACTAAGTCGAACCAGCTGGGACAGCCCTACGGACGAGCAGTACTTC.

This clonotype showed up just a few times. This chain links TRBV7-3 with TRBJ1-2; TRBD1 might be the D (6 bases). The V and J ends lost 0 bases and 8 bases respectively, with 13 bases between them. The CDR3 totals 14 residues. The germline V gene has CDR1 SGHTA and CDR2 FQGTGA. CDR3 bases: TGTGCCAGCAGCTTAACGGGGGGCGCAGAGGGCTACACCTTC. Its translation is CASSLTGGAEGYTF.

This clonotype was recorded many times. This sequence joins TRBV7-6 and TRBJ2-5; D is perhaps TRBD1 or TRBD2 (6 bases each). Trimming removed 5 bases at V and 5 bases at J, with 15 bases between. From germline, CDR1 is SGHVS and CDR2 FNYEAQ. The CDR3 covers 14 residues. The CDR3 spells CASSPEGGEETQYF. DNA of the CDR3: TGTGCCAGCAGCCCAGAGGGGGGCGAGGAGACCCAGTACTTC.

As regards this clonotype: A much bigger clone sits one base away, suggesting this may be a read error. The V and J genes are TRBV9 and TRBJ1-2; 7 bases match TRBD1. The CDR3 is made up of 14 amino acids. The V gene end was trimmed by 3 bases and the J gene end by 2 bases; junction bases not matched to a gene: 4. Per the germline V gene, CDR1 is SGDLS and CDR2 is YYNGEE. This CDR3 reads CASSDGTANYGYTF. Here the CDR3 DNA reads TGTGCCAGCAGCGACGGGACAGCCAACTATGGCTACACCTTC.

This chain connects TRBV4-2 to TRBJ2-7, with D perhaps matching TRBD1 or TRBD2 (5 bases each). This CDR3 is 15 amino acids long. From germline, CDR1 is LGHNA and CDR2 YNFKEQ. V was cut by 1 base and J by 4 bases, with 14 bases left in between. CDR3 bases: TGTGCCAGCAGCCAAGTGGGGGAGTTCGGGTACGAGCAGTACTTC. Protein: CASSQVGEFGYEQYF.

The rearrangement joins TRBV7-9 to TRBJ2-6; D remains unclear. The CDR3 has 14 amino acids. Germline V CDR1 and CDR2: SEHNR, FQNEAQ (reference sequence). Deletions cut 5 bases from V and 2 bases from J, with 7 bases between. In DNA, the CDR3 is TGTGCCAGCAGCATACCTCCTGGGGCCAACGTCCTGACTTTC. Residues: CASSIPPGANVLTF.